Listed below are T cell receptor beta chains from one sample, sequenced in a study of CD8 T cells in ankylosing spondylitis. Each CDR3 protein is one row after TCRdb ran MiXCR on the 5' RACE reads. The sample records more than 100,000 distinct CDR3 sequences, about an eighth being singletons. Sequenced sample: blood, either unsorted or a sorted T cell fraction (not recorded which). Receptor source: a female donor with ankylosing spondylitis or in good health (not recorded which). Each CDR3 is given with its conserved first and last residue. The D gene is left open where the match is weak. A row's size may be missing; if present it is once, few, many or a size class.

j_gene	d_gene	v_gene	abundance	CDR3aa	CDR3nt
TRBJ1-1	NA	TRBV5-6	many	CASSAGATEAFF	TGTGCCAGCAGCGCAGGGGCCACTGAAGCTTTCTTT
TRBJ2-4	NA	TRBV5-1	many	CASSYSGVGPKNIQYF	TGCGCCAGCAGCTACTCAGGGGTCGGGCCCAAAAACATTCAGTACTTC
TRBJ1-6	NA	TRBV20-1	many	CSAELGDSYNSPLHF	TGCAGTGCCGAGTTGGGGGATTCTTATAATTCACCCCTCCACTTT
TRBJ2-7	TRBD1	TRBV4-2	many	CASSQDWGTGLGYEQYF	TGTGCCAGCAGCCAAGATTGGGGGACAGGGCTCGGGTACGAGCAGTACTTC
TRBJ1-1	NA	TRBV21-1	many	CASSNRQGEGAEAFF	TGTGCCAGCAGCAATCGACAGGGCGAGGGGGCTGAAGCTTTCTTT
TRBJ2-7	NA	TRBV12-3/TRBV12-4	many	CASSGRQVDYEQYF	TGTGCCAGCAGTGGGAGACAGGTAGACTACGAGCAGTACTTC
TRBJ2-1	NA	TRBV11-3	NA	CASSPRSSPMEQFF	TGTGCCAGCAGCCCCCGGTCTAGCCCGATGGAGCAGTTCTTC
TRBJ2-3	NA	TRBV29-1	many	CSVEGGTDTQYF	TGCAGCGTTGAGGGCGGCACAGATACGCAGTATTTT
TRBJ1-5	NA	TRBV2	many	CASSPGVQPQHF	TGTGCCAGCAGTCCTGGGGTTCAGCCCCAGCATTTT
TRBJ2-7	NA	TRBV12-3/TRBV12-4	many	CASSFQGWDEQYF	TGTGCCAGCAGTTTCCAGGGGTGGGACGAGCAGTACTTC
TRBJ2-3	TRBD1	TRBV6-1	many	CATIPGTGGADTQYF	TGTGCCACCATACCCGGGACAGGGGGGGCAGATACGCAGTATTTT
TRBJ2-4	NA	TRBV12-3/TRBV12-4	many	CASSYSRPPKNIQYF	TGTGCCAGCAGTTATTCCCGGCCCCCCAAAAACATTCAGTACTTC
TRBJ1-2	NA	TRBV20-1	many	CSAILRVDYGYTF	TGCAGTGCTATCTTGCGGGTTGACTATGGCTACACCTTC
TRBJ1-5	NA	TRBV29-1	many	CSVGRDNQPQHF	TGCAGCGTTGGAAGAGACAATCAGCCCCAGCATTTT
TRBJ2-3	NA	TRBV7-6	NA	CASSLVAGQTPGSQYF	TGTGCCAGCAGCTTAGTGGCGGGACAGACCCCAGGGTCGCAGTATTTT
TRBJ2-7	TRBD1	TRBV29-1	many	CSVEELTGTGIYEQYF	TGCAGCGTTGAAGAGCTTACCGGGACAGGGATCTACGAGCAGTACTTC
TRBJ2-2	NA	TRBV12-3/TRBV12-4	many	CASSLLAAGELFF	TGTGCCAGCAGTTTATTGGCTGCCGGGGAGCTGTTTTTT
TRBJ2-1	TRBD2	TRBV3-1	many	CASSQNGGGASGDEQFF	TGTGCCAGCAGCCAAAACGGGGGAGGGGCTTCTGGGGATGAGCAGTTCTTC
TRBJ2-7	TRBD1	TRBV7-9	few	CASSAGQGAVIEQYF	TGTGCCAGCAGCGCAGGACAGGGGGCAGTAATCGAGCAGTACTTC
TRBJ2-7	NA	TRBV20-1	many	CSARDYGRRYEQYF	TGCAGTGCTAGAGATTACGGGAGACGGTACGAGCAGTACTTC
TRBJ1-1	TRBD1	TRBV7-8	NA	CASSKGQGGTEAFF	TGTGCCAGCAGCAAAGGACAGGGGGGCACTGAAGCTTTCTTT
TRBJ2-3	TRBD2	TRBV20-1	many	CSARVAGAIPDTQYF	TGCAGTGCTAGAGTAGCGGGGGCCATCCCAGATACGCAGTATTTT
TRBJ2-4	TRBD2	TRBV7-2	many	CASSLGSSGAKNIQYF	TGTGCCAGCAGCTTAGGTTCTAGCGGGGCCAAAAACATTCAGTACTTC
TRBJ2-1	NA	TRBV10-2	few	CASSDLETGPNPGRFF	TGCGCCAGCAGTGATCTTGAGACAGGACCCAATCCTGGACGGTTCTTC
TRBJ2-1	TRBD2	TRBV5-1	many	CASSFFSGDEQFF	TGCGCCAGCAGCTTCTTTAGCGGGGATGAGCAGTTCTTC
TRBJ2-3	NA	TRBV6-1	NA	CASSPPGATDTQYF	TGTGCCAGCAGTCCGCCGGGGGCCACAGATACGCAGTATTTT
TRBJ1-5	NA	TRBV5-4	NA	CASSLGPTHQPQHF	TGTGCCAGCAGCTTGGGACCGACGCATCAGCCCCAGCATTTT
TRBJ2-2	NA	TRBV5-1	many	CASSERGPGELFF	TGCGCCAGCAGTGAGAGGGGTCCCGGGGAGCTGTTTTTT
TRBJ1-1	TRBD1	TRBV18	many	CASSPGQGAGNTEAFF	TGTGCCAGCTCGCCGGGACAGGGGGCCGGGAACACTGAAGCTTTCTTT
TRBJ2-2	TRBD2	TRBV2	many	CASSKPGLVNTGELFF	TGTGCCAGCAGCAAACCGGGACTAGTGAACACCGGGGAGCTGTTTTTT
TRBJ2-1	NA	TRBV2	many	CASSAQGKAYNEQFF	TGTGCCAGCAGTGCTCAAGGGAAAGCATACAATGAGCAGTTCTTC
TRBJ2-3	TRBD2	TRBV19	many	CASGQRESTDTQYF	TGTGCCAGTGGTCAGCGGGAAAGCACAGATACGCAGTATTTT
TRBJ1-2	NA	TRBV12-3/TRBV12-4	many	CASSWADSSYGYTF	TGTGCCAGCAGCTGGGCAGACAGTAGCTATGGCTACACCTTC